Below, 25 T cell receptor beta chains from the same sample are listed, as sequenced in a study of blood T cell repertoires in COVID-19. Profiled with immunoSEQ multiplex PCR; TCRdb holds only in-frame clones, not every one. The data contain a few hundred thousand clones, around 90% of them singletons. The source material was PBMCs or T cells enriched from blood (not recorded which). The source is a woman aged 40 to 50 who had recovered from COVID-19.

The chain carries TRBV28 and TRBJ1-2; D gene uncertain. The germline gives CDR1 MDHEN, CDR2 SYDVKM. V lost 5 bases and J lost 8, with 18 bases in between. The CDR3 is 14 residues long. CDR3 nucleotide sequence: TGTGCCAGCAGTCCCGACCAATCGGGGAGAGGCTACACCTTC. Protein product: CASSPDQSGRGYTF.

This chain connects TRBV6-1 to TRBJ2-7; possibly TRBD1 for D (6 bases). Between the trimmed V and J ends, which lost 1 base and 0 bases, there was a span of 7 bases. The CDR3 is 14 amino acids. The V gene's germline CDR1 is MNHNS and CDR2 SASEGT. Here the CDR3 reads CASSEGGRSYEQYF. DNA of the CDR3: TGTGCCAGCAGTGAAGGGGGGCGCTCCTACGAGCAGTACTTC.

This clone came up a few times. The V gene is TRBV25-1, the J gene TRBJ1-3; D uncertain. In germline, CDR1 is MGHDK, CDR2 SYGVNS. CDR3 length equals 14 residues. V was cut by 8 bases and J by 0 bases, with 11 bases left in between. The CDR3 here is CASEERYSGNTIYF. In nucleotides, the CDR3 is TGTGCCAGCGAAGAGCGGTACTCTGGAAACACCATATATTTT.

The V call is TRBV20-1, the J call TRBJ2-1, with unresolved D. The V end lost 5 bases, the J end lost 7 bases, and 6 bases lay between the germline ends. The CDR3 totals 10 residues. CDR1 and CDR2 (germline): DFQATT, SNEGSKA (reference sequence). The CDR3 nucleotides are TGCAGTGCTCTGAGGAATGAGCAGTTCTTC. It is translated as CSALRNEQFF.

This clone has only one observation. The V gene is TRBV7-6, the J gene TRBJ1-4; 8 bases agree with TRBD1. CDR1 is SGHVS and CDR2 is FNYEAQ in the germline V gene. The V gene end was trimmed by 4 bases and the J gene end by 7 bases; junction bases not matched to a gene: 8. This CDR3 comprises 15 residues. The CDR3 region is CASSSTGGLGEKLFF. The CDR3 DNA reads as TGTGCCAGCAGCTCCACAGGGGGGTTGGGTGAAAAACTGTTTTTT.

This sequence joins TRBV2 and TRBJ2-2; D is perhaps TRBD2 (5 bases). V gave up 6 bases and J gave up 0 bases, with 11 bases separating them. The V gene's germline CDR1 is SNHLY and CDR2 FYNNEI. CDR3 size: 15 residues. The CDR3 reads CASSPGLSNTGELFF. CDR3 in DNA: TGTGCCAGCAGCCCCGGACTTTCGAACACCGGGGAGCTGTTTTTT.

This chain links TRBV28 with TRBJ1-4; TRBD1 might be the D (5 bases). CDR3 size: 16 residues. CDR1 and CDR2 (germline): MDHEN, SYDVKM. V lost 7 bases and J 9 bases, leaving 24 bases between the germline ends. CDR3: CASTLPEGRVRQKLFF. The CDR3 DNA follows: TGTGCCAGCACCCTCCCCGAGGGGAGGGTTAGGCAAAAACTGTTTTTT.

The rearrangement uses TRBV4-3 and TRBJ1-5, with D possibly being TRBD1 (5 bases). The germline CDR1 and CDR2 sequences are LGHNA and YSLEER. This CDR3 has 14 amino acids. V shed 0 bases and J shed 7 bases, with 10 bases lying between them. The CDR3 sequence is CASSQDDSLQPQHF. The CDR3, as DNA: TGCGCCAGCAGCCAAGATGACAGCCTACAGCCCCAGCATTTT.

V usage is TRBV4-1 and J usage is TRBJ1-1; maybe TRBD1 (5 bases). V was cut by 4 bases and J by 1 base, with 10 bases left in between. CDR1 MGHRA and CDR2 YSYEKL come from the germline V gene. The length of the CDR3 is 14 residues. This CDR3 is CASSRRTGNTEAFF. In DNA, the CDR3 is TGCGCCAGCAGCCGCCGAACAGGGAACACTGAAGCTTTCTTT.

The chain has TRBV19 and TRBJ1-3; the D is unclear. Germline lookup yields CDR1 LNHDA and CDR2 SQIVND (reference sequence). V gave up 4 bases and J gave up 0 bases, with 7 bases separating them. The CDR3 extends over 14 amino acids. For the CDR3, the DNA is TGTGCCAGTAGTAGCAGGATCTCTGGAAACACCATATATTTT. It specifies CASSSRISGNTIYF. Supplemented by reference TRBV19 and TRBJ1-3, the full variable domain reads DGGITQSPKYLFRKEGQNVTLSCEQNLNHDAMYWYRQDPGQGLRLIYYSQIVNDFQKGDIAEGYSVSREKKESFPLTVTSAQKNPTAFYLCASSSRISGNTIYFGEGSWLTVV.

About this clone: The sample carries other DNA sequences with the same CDR3. J is TRBJ2-1 and V is TRBV7-2; TRBD2 matches at 8 bases. CDR3 length: 15 amino acids. With V trimmed by 3 bases and J by 1 base, 2 bases remained unmatched. CDR1 and CDR2 (germline): SGHTA, FQGNSA. CDR3 amino acids: CASSFTSGSYNEQFF. DNA of the CDR3: TGTGCCAGCAGCTTCACTAGCGGTTCCTACAATGAGCAGTTCTTC.

The V and J genes are TRBV28 and TRBJ1-2; 7 bases are shared with TRBD1. The CDR3 totals 16 residues. Germline lookup yields CDR1 MDHEN and CDR2 SYDVKM. The V gene end was trimmed by 2 bases and the J gene end by 2 bases; junction bases not matched to a gene: 8. The CDR3, as DNA: TGTGCCAGCAGTTTAGGGTCAGGGGGGATAAACTATGGCTACACCTTC. Its translation: CASSLGSGGINYGYTF.

This chain links TRBV21-1 with TRBJ2-5; TRBD1, the D gene given by the table, was not confirmed from the DNA. TRBV21-1 is a recognized pseudogene. CDR3 length equals 15 residues. CDR3: CASSKAIPGEETQYF. Here the CDR3 DNA reads TGTGCCAGCAGCAAAGCTATTCCAGGGGAAGAGACCCAGTACTTC.

The chain uses TRBV2 and TRBJ2-5; a possible D gene is TRBD2 (5 bases). Germline CDR1 SNHLY, CDR2 FYNNEI. The CDR3 runs 12 residues. The germline V and J ends were trimmed by 3 bases and 7 bases, with 9 bases remaining between them. Here the CDR3 reads CASSDREGTQYF. The CDR3 bases are TGTGCCAGCAGTGACCGAGAGGGGACCCAGTACTTC.

This chain links TRBV29-1 with TRBJ2-3; D is perhaps TRBD2 (6 bases). This CDR3 region has 17 residues. Between the trimmed V and J ends, which lost 4 bases and 4 bases, there was a span of 24 bases. Germline V lookup: CDR1 SQVTM, CDR2 ANQGSEA. CDR3 nucleotides: TGCAGCGTTGTGGGCAGCTCCCGGGGAGGCCCTCCAGATACGCAGTATTTT. It specifies CSVVGSSRGGPPDTQYF.

The genes are TRBV30 and TRBJ1-2, with D possibly being TRBD1 (5 bases). The CDR3 has 13 residues. V lost 2 bases to trimming and J lost 6 bases, with 13 bases between them. Germline CDR1 reads GTSNPN; CDR2 reads SVGIG (reference sequence). CDR3 nucleotides: TGTGCCTGGAGTTTCGGGGGTAGAAATGGCTACACCTTC. It specifies CAWSFGGRNGYTF. Drawing the rest from reference TRBV30 and TRBJ1-2, the complete variable domain is SQTIHQWPATLVQPVGSPLSLECTVEGTSNPNLYWYRQAAGRGLQLLFYSVGIGQISSEVPQNLSASRPQDRQFILSSKKLLLSDSGFYLCAWSFGGRNGYTFGSGTRLTVV.

The rearrangement uses TRBV14 and TRBJ2-5; perhaps TRBD1 as D (6 bases). From germline, CDR1 is SGHDN and CDR2 FVKESK. The CDR3 length is 13 residues. The germline V and J ends were trimmed by 4 bases and 4 bases, with 10 bases remaining between them. CDR3 nucleotide sequence: TGTGCCAGCAGCCTACGCAGGGGAGAGACCCAGTACTTC. Translation gives CASSLRRGETQYF.

The chain carries TRBV28 and TRBJ2-7; TRBD2 agrees at 7 bases. Germline CDR1 MDHEN, CDR2 SYDVKM. Trimming at V came to 6 bases and at J to 2 bases, leaving 10 bases not matched to a gene. This CDR3 is built from 15 residues. This CDR3 reads CASRLIKGRAYEQYF. Here the CDR3 DNA reads TGTGCCAGCAGACTTATCAAGGGGAGGGCCTACGAGCAGTACTTC.

The chain is built from TRBV30 and TRBJ1-1; TRBD1 is a possible D gene (6 bases). The CDR3 runs to 14 residues. Germline CDR1 and CDR2: GTSNPN and SVGIG (reference sequence). With 4 bases removed from V and 1 base from J, the gap between germline ends came to 13 bases. The CDR3 protein is CAWKKGVANTEAFF. CDR3 in DNA: TGTGCCTGGAAGAAGGGGGTCGCGAACACTGAAGCTTTCTTT.

V usage is TRBV18 and J usage is TRBJ1-2, with a possible D match to TRBD1 (6 bases). CDR3 length: 16 residues. With 3 bases removed from V and 4 bases from J, the gap between germline ends came to 18 bases. Germline values: CDR1 KGHSH, CDR2 LQKENI. The CDR3 loop reads CASSPDSRVIPYGYTF. The CDR3 region has the DNA TGTGCCAGCTCACCGGACAGTCGAGTCATCCCCTATGGCTACACCTTC.

This chain uses TRBV28 with TRBJ2-6; D may be TRBD2 (6 bases). Germline-derived CDR1 and CDR2 are MDHEN and SYDVKM. The ends were cut back, 7 bases at V and 2 bases at J, with 12 bases in the middle. The CDR3 is 15 amino acids. DNA of the CDR3: TGTGCCAGCATGCCTACGGGGGCTGGGGCCAACGTCCTGACTTTC. This sequence encodes CASMPTGAGANVLTF.

V usage is TRBV2 and J usage is TRBJ1-5; D gene unclear. Germline CDR1 and CDR2: SNHLY and FYNNEI. The CDR3 extends over 15 amino acids. The germline V and J ends were trimmed by 4 bases and 1 base, with 11 bases remaining between them. The CDR3: CASSAGGRSNQPQHF. The CDR3 DNA reads as TGTGCCAGCAGTGCGGGAGGACGGAGCAATCAGCCCCAGCATTTT.

The chain has TRBV2 and TRBJ1-2; D not resolved. CDR1 is SNHLY, CDR2 FYNNEI, per germline. The CDR3 has 12 amino acids. V was shortened by 3 bases and J by 1 base, with 3 bases between the two germline ends. This chain's CDR3 is CASSESNYGYTF. The CDR3 DNA sequence: TGTGCCAGCAGTGAGAGTAACTATGGCTACACCTTC.

The genes are TRBV18 and TRBJ1-2; TRBD1 might be the D (5 bases). From germline, CDR1 is KGHSH and CDR2 LQKENI. The CDR3 has 14 residues. Trimming shortened V by 6 bases and J by 2 bases, and 13 bases separated the two germline ends. The CDR3: CASSLRQGNYGYTF. CDR3 bases: TGTGCCAGCTCCCTAAGGCAGGGAAACTATGGCTACACCTTC.

The rearrangement joins TRBV5-1 to TRBJ2-1; 9 bases agree with TRBD2. J was trimmed by 0 bases and V by 4 bases; bases with no gene match: 8. This CDR3 spans 17 amino acids. Germline-derived CDR1 and CDR2 are SGHRS and YFSETQ. The CDR3 DNA reads TGCGCCAGCAGCCGGGGGGCGGGAGGGAGCTCCTACAATGAGCAGTTCTTC. Translating it yields CASSRGAGGSSYNEQFF.